This T cell receptor beta chain stems from a study of cytomegalovirus exposure and HLA in healthy donors. Study-wide results and caveats: When analyzed later, a missense DCLRE1C variant was found to be linked to TCR beta V- and J-gene trimming. Later analysis found that TCR beta chains associated with HLA were more clonally expanded than other, equally common chains.

On this clone itself: The target antigen is unknown.

The PCR used 60 Vbeta and 13 Jbeta primers. Method: immunoSEQ multiplex PCR; TCRdb's copy keeps in-frame clones and lacks some. The table shows around 170,000 clones, with 82% occurring only once. The germline V gene encodes CDR1 SGHTA and CDR2 FQGTGA. This CDR3 comprises 13 residues. Trimming removed 5 bases at V and 4 bases at J, with 11 bases between. The TCR originated in a woman under 30 in good health and CMV-seronegative. The sample taken for sequencing was PBMCs. The chain carries TRBV7-3 and TRBJ1-1; no reliable D call. CDR3 coding DNA: TGTGCCAGCAGCACAGATACCCGCACTGAAGCTTTCTTT. Its protein product is CASSTDTRTEAFF.